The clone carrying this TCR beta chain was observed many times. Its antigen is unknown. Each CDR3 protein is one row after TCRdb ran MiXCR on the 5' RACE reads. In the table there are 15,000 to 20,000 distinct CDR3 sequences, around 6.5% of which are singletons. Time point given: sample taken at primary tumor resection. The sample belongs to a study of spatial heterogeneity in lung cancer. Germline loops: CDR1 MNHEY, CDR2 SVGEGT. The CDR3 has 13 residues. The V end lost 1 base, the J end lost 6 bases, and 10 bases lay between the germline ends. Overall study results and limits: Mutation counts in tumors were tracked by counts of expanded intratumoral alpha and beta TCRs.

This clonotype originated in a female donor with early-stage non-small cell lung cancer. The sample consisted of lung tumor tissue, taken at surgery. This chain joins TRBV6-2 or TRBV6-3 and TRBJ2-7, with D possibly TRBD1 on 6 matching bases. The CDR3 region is CASSYFTGSEQYF. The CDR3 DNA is TGTGCCAGCAGTTACTTCACAGGGTCCGAGCAGTACTTC.